A selection of T cell receptor beta chains follows, all from one sample in a study of T cells in Graves' hyperthyroidism and ophthalmopathy. One entry per CDR3 protein results from TCRdb running MiXCR on the multiplex PCR reads. The repertoire holds more than 300,000 distinct CDR3 sequences, with 17% as singletons. Specimen: blood. Receptors originate from a woman aged 25-40 years with Graves' hyperthyroidism that later progressed to Graves' ophthalmopathy. CDR3s include the opening cysteine and the closing phenylalanine or tryptophan. The order of the fields is CDR3 length, D gene, J gene, clone size, V gene, CDR3 protein, CDR3 DNA. D genes are given only for firm matches. Clone size, where shown, is once, few, many, or a class for clones that have expanded.

15 NA TRBJ1-2 many TRBV15 CATSRSRTENYGYTF TGTGCCACCAGCAGATCCCGGACAGAGAACTATGGCTACACCTTC
16 NA TRBJ2-5 many TRBV6-1 CASSSSAGLHPETQYF TGTGCCAGCAGTTCCTCCGCCGGCCTCCATCCAGAGACCCAGTACTTC
15 TRBD1 TRBJ2-7 NA TRBV6-2/TRBV6-3 CASKRQGASLVEQYF TGTGCCAGCAAAAGACAGGGGGCAAGCCTGGTGGAGCAGTACTTC
14 NA TRBJ2-1 NA TRBV7-9 CASSLAGAYNERFF TGTGCCAGCAGCTTAGCGGGGGCCTACAATGAGCGGTTCTTC
12 NA TRBJ1-1 many TRBV4-1 CASSQANTEAFF TGCGCCAGCAGCCAAGCTAACACTGAAGCTTTCTTT
15 NA TRBJ1-2 few TRBV9 CASSAGGLSNDGYTF TGTGCCAGCAGCGCTGGGGGACTTTCGAATGATGGCTACACCTTC
16 NA TRBJ2-3 NA TRBV11-2 CASSLTSGPSTDTQYF TGTGCCAGCAGCTTAACGTCGGGGCCGAGCACAGATACGCAGTATTTT
15 NA TRBJ1-4 NA TRBV9 CASSPGRGTNEKLFF TGTGCCAGCAGCCCCGGTCGGGGAACTAATGAAAAACTGTTTTTT
14 NA TRBJ1-2 few TRBV11-3 CASSPRSTGSGYTF TGTGCCAGCAGTCCCAGATCGACAGGCAGTGGCTACACCTTC
14 NA TRBJ1-5 once TRBV20-1 CSANRVPGSEPQHF TGCAGTGCCAATAGGGTGCCAGGGTCGGAGCCCCAGCATTTT
14 NA TRBJ2-3 NA TRBV7-9 CASSLGTLTDTQYF TGTGCCAGCAGCTTAGGGACTCTCACAGATACGCAGTATTTT
18 NA TRBJ2-4 many TRBV28 CASSRQGRGAVGKNIQYF TGTGCCAGCAGTCGGCAGGGAAGGGGAGCTGTCGGCAAAAACATTCAGTACTTC
17 TRBD1 TRBJ2-7 many TRBV6-1 CASSVLSGGQGTYEQYF TGTGCCAGCAGTGTCCTTTCTGGGGGACAGGGCACCTACGAGCAGTACTTC
17 NA TRBJ1-2 many TRBV28 CASSLSGPAGDRYGYTF TGTGCCAGCAGTTTATCCGGACCTGCGGGGGACCGCTATGGCTACACCTTC
15 TRBD1 TRBJ2-1 few TRBV4-1 CASSQGQGGAWRQFF TGCGCCAGCAGCCAAGGACAGGGGGGTGCGTGGAGGCAGTTCTTC
16 NA TRBJ2-5 many TRBV6-1 CASSEALRKESGTQYF TGTGCCAGCAGTGAAGCTTTACGTAAAGAGTCAGGGACCCAGTACTTC
14 NA TRBJ2-1 NA TRBV7-9 CASSQTTSYNEQFF TGTGCCAGCAGTCAGACCACATCCTACAATGAGCAGTTCTTC
16 NA TRBJ2-7 NA TRBV9 CASSVEPLHAYYEQYF TGTGCCAGCAGCGTAGAACCACTTCACGCGTACTACGAGCAGTACTTC
14 TRBD1 TRBJ2-3 few TRBV29-1 CSVDKQGEADTQYF TGCAGCGTTGATAAACAGGGGGAGGCAGATACGCAGTATTTT